The 21 T cell receptor beta chains below were found in one sample sequenced in a study of shared clonotypes between healthy human individuals. Data came from immunoSEQ multiplex PCR; TCRdb stores just in-frame clones and leaves some out. Counted here are over a million clones, about 84% occurring once; the ten biggest clones make up roughly 0.55%. Input material: memory CD4+ T cells from PBMCs. As to subset: CD45RA-negative fraction. The receptors come from a man aged 18 to 30 in good health. Some clones in this sample may be carry-over from other donors' samples.

Concerning this clone itself: A much larger clone differs from this one at a single base, so this may be a read error. This specimen includes other DNA sequences encoding the same CDR3. The genes are TRBV30 and TRBJ2-3; D is unresolved. Deletions cut 0 bases from V and 3 bases from J, with 1 base between. From germline, CDR1 is GTSNPN and CDR2 SVGIG (reference sequence). The CDR3 totals 11 residues. The CDR3 coding sequence is TGTGCCTGGAGTGTAACAGATACGCAGTATTTT. Translated, it gives CAWSVTDTQYF.

The chain combines TRBV9 with TRBJ1-1; tentative D call: TRBD1 (5 bases). There are 13 residues in the CDR3. Trimming pared 3 bases from V and 7 bases from J, leaving 13 bases between. Per germline, CDR1 SGDLS and CDR2 YYNGEE. DNA of the CDR3: TGTGCCAGCAGCGCCGGGGGACTAGGTGAAGCTTTCTTT. Protein product: CASSAGGLGEAFF.

The J gene is TRBJ2-7, the V gene TRBV21-1; no DNA check was done on the table's D call, TRBD2. TRBV21-1 is reported as a pseudogene. The CDR3 has 16 residues. For the CDR3, the DNA is TGTGCCAGCAGCACCGGACTAGCGGGATGGTGTTACGAGCAGTACTTC. This translates into CASSTGLAGWCYEQYF.

This clone occurred once. This may arise from a read error, as a much more abundant clone is one base away. The rearrangement uses TRBV30 and TRBJ1-2; perhaps TRBD1 as D (6 bases). The CDR3 is 17 amino acids. Deletions cut 5 bases from V and 1 base from J, with 23 bases between. Germline V lookup: CDR1 GTSNPN, CDR2 SVGIG (reference sequence). The CDR3 loop reads CAWSYPTEDRFNYGYTF. Here the CDR3 DNA reads TGTGCCTGGTCCTACCCAACAGAGGACAGATTTAACTATGGCTACACCTTC.

Only a few counts were recorded for this clone. The sample contains more than one DNA sequence encoding this CDR3. The chain uses TRBV2 and TRBJ1-5; TRBD1 aligns across 7 bases. This CDR3 has 14 amino acids. The germline V gene has CDR1 SNHLY and CDR2 FYNNEI. The ends lost 4 bases at V and 6 bases at J; junction bases unmatched: 6. The CDR3 here is CASSGQGMRQPQHF. The CDR3 bases are TGTGCCAGCAGTGGACAGGGTATGCGTCAGCCCCAGCATTTT.

The chain couples TRBV9 to TRBJ2-7; 7 nucleotides line up with TRBD2. Trimming at V came to 0 bases and at J to 5 bases, leaving 11 bases not matched to a gene. This CDR3 comprises 16 residues. CDR1 is SGDLS and CDR2 is YYNGEE in the germline V gene. The CDR3 region is CASSVGGAGVMNEQYF. The CDR3 DNA reads TGTGCCAGCAGCGTAGGTGGGGCGGGAGTAATGAACGAGCAGTACTTC.

The CDR3 is CASSRGEEFNSPLHF. The DNA of the CDR3 is TGTGCCAGCAGCCGAGGGGAGGAGTTCAATTCACCCCTCCACTTT. This rearrangement joins TRBV7-9 to TRBJ1-6, with D possibly matching TRBD1 (5 bases). The CDR3 contains 15 residues. V shed 5 bases and J shed 7 bases, with 15 bases lying between them. CDR1 and CDR2 from the germline V gene are SEHNR and FQNEAQ (reference sequence).

Regarding this clone: Other DNA sequences in the same sample also yield this CDR3. This chain uses TRBV28 with TRBJ2-2, with D hard to call. Per the germline V gene, CDR1 is MDHEN and CDR2 is SYDVKM. The V end was cut by 5 bases, the J end by 1 base, with 5 bases between. The CDR3 consists of 13 residues. CDR3 loop: CASSPQNTGELFF. CDR3 nucleotides: TGTGCCAGCAGTCCTCAGAACACCGGGGAGCTGTTTTTT.

V is TRBV6-9 and J is TRBJ2-3, with D possibly being TRBD1 (6 bases). V lost 7 bases, J lost 2 bases, and 13 bases lay in between. The length of the CDR3 is 14 residues. The germline V gene encodes CDR1 MNHGY and CDR2 SVAAGI. The CDR3, as DNA: TGTGCCAGCACCGACAGGAGGACCACAGATACGCAGTATTTT. Translation: CASTDRRTTDTQYF.

The V and J genes are TRBV4-3 and TRBJ2-5, with 11 bases fitting TRBD2. The CDR3 consists of 16 residues. The J segment lost 1 base and the V segment lost 4 bases, leaving 5 bases of the junction unmatched. Germline-derived CDR1 and CDR2 are LGHNA and YSLEER. As DNA, the CDR3 is TGCGCCAGCAGCCTTCTAGCGGGGGGAAGCCAAGAGACCCAGTACTTC. Translating it yields CASSLLAGGSQETQYF.

This clone has just a few counts. The chain couples TRBV5-1 to TRBJ2-3, with TRBD2 identical over 12 bases. With 4 bases clipped from V and 0 bases from J, the junction kept 6 bases outside the gene matches. Germline CDR1 reads SGHRS; CDR2 reads YFSETQ. The CDR3 contains 17 residues. CDR3 DNA sequence: TGCGCCAGCAGCCGGACTAGCGGGACTACTAGCACAGATACGCAGTATTTT. This encodes CASSRTSGTTSTDTQYF.

This chain connects TRBV5-3 to TRBJ2-7; no clear D. TRBV5-3 is annotated as an ORF whose role is uncertain. Trimming cost V 0 bases and J 2 bases, with 12 bases left between them. The CDR3 is 15 residues long. The CDR3 region is CARSLDTEITYEQYF. CDR3 in DNA: TGTGCCAGAAGCTTGGACACAGAAATTACCTACGAGCAGTACTTC.

The J gene is TRBJ2-5, the V gene TRBV29-1; D is possibly TRBD2 (5 bases). Germline V gene data show CDR1 as SQVTM and CDR2 as ANQGSEA. The CDR3 has 12 amino acids. V dropped 3 bases and J dropped 4 bases, with 9 bases sitting between them. The CDR3 loop is CSVDNGGETQYF. As DNA, the CDR3 is TGCAGCGTTGATAATGGAGGAGAGACCCAGTACTTC. Full variable domain (outside the CDR3, taken from reference TRBV29-1 and TRBJ2-5): SAVISQKPSRDICQRGTSLTIQCQVDSQVTMMFWYRQQPGQSLTLIATANQGSEATYESGFVIDKFPISRPNLTFSTLTVSNMSPEDSSIYLCSVDNGGETQYFGPGTRLLVL.

This clone was seen at least ten times. The V and J genes are TRBV28 and TRBJ2-3, with D possibly matching TRBD1 (6 bases). This CDR3 has 15 residues. Germline loops: CDR1 MDHEN, CDR2 SYDVKM. Deletions cut 6 bases from V and 2 bases from J, with 15 bases between. The CDR3 DNA sequence: TGTGCCAGCAGAAAACAGGGTCCCCTCACAGATACGCAGTATTTT. It codes for CASRKQGPLTDTQYF.

The chain links TRBV5-1 to TRBJ1-1; D is possibly TRBD1 (5 bases). V was cut by 0 bases and J by 1 base, with 10 bases left in between. Germline V gene data show CDR1 as SGHRS and CDR2 as YFSETQ. This CDR3 has 15 residues. CDR3 coding DNA: TGCGCCAGCAGCTTGGCCGAGACAGCGAACACTGAAGCTTTCTTT. Translating gives CASSLAETANTEAFF.

The chain combines TRBV28 with TRBJ2-2, with a possible D match to TRBD2 (6 bases). This CDR3 has 17 amino acids. V was cut by 1 base and J by 6 bases, with 18 bases left in between. Germline-derived CDR1 and CDR2 are MDHEN and SYDVKM. The CDR3 sequence: CASSLYGRGLLAGELFF. CDR3 coding DNA: TGTGCCAGCAGTTTATACGGCCGGGGACTGCTCGCCGGGGAGCTGTTTTTT. Together with reference TRBV28 and TRBJ2-2, the CDR3 gives the full variable domain: DVKVTQSSRYLVKRTGEKVFLECVQDMDHENMFWYRQDPGLGLRLIYFSYDVKMKEKGDIPEGYSVSREKKERFSLILESASTNQTSMYLCASSLYGRGLLAGELFFGEGSRLTVL.

The chain couples TRBV27 to TRBJ2-3; TRBD1 agrees at 10 bases. V lost 0 bases, J lost 8 bases, and 2 bases stayed unmatched. There are 14 residues in the CDR3. Germline lookup yields CDR1 MNHEY and CDR2 SMNVEV (reference sequence). The CDR3 DNA is TGTGCCAGCAGTTTATCCCGGACAGGGGGTACGCAGTATTTT. Amino acids: CASSLSRTGGTQYF.

The chain uses TRBV10-3 and TRBJ2-1; 13 bases map to TRBD2. Germline loops: CDR1 ENHRY, CDR2 SYGVKD. The CDR3 consists of 15 residues. The V gene end was trimmed by 7 bases and the J gene end by 4 bases; junction bases not matched to a gene: 4. This CDR3 reads CAIKGGLAGYNEQFF. CDR3 DNA: TGTGCCATCAAGGGGGGACTAGCGGGGTACAATGAGCAGTTCTTC.

This chain joins TRBV18 and TRBJ1-2, with D hard to call. V lost 3 bases and J lost 3, with 14 bases in between. This CDR3 is built from 15 residues. Germline V gene data show CDR1 as KGHSH and CDR2 as LQKENI. In DNA form, the CDR3 reads TGTGCCAGCTCACCTGTGGGGAAGGTAGACTATGGCTACACCTTC. Protein: CASSPVGKVDYGYTF.

The gene calls are TRBV5-1 and TRBJ2-7; 10 bases agree with TRBD1. The CDR3 sequence is 16 residues long. Looked up from germline, CDR1 is SGHRS and CDR2 is YFSETQ. V shed 0 bases and J 7 bases; nucleotides not matched to a gene: 10. CDR3 sequence: CASSLAGGTGVIEQYF. In DNA form, the CDR3 reads TGCGCCAGCAGCTTGGCCGGCGGGACAGGGGTGATTGAGCAGTACTTC.

The chain is built from TRBV28 and TRBJ1-2; D is possibly TRBD1 (6 bases). The CDR3 runs 13 residues. Germline lookup yields CDR1 MDHEN and CDR2 SYDVKM. V was pared by 3 bases and J by 7 bases, with 12 bases between. CDR3 region: CASSFEQGVGYTF. DNA of the CDR3: TGTGCCAGCAGTTTCGAACAGGGTGTTGGCTACACCTTC.